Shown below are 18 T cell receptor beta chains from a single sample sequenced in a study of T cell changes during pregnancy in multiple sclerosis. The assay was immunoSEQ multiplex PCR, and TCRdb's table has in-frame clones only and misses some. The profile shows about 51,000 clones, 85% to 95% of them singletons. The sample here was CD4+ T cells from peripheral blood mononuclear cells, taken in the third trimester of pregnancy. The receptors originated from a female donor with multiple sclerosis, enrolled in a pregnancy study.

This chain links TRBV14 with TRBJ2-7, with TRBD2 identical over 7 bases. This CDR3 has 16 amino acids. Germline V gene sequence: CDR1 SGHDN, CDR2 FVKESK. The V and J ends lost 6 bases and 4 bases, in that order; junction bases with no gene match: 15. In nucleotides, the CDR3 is TGTGCCAGCAGACTAACCCAGCGGGAAAGGCCGTACGAGCAGTACTTC. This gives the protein CASRLTQRERPYEQYF.

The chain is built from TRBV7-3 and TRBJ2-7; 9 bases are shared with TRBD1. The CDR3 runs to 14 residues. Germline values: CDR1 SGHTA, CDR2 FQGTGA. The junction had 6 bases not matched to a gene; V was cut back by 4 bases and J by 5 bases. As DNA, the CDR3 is TGTGCCAGCAGCTCCGGGACAGGGAGCCACGAGCAGTACTTC. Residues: CASSSGTGSHEQYF.

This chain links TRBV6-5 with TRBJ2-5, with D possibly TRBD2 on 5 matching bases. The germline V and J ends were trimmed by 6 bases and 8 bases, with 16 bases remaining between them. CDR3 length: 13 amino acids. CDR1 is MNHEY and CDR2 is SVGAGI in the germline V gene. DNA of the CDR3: TGTGCCAGCAGCACCACACCGGACTCAACCCAGTACTTC. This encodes CASSTTPDSTQYF.

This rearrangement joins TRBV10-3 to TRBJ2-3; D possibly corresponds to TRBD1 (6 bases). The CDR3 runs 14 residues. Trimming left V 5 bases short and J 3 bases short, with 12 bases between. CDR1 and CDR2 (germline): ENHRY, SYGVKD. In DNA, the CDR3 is TGTGCCATCAGTCACAGGGCTGGAACAGATACGCAGTATTTT. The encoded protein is CAISHRAGTDTQYF.

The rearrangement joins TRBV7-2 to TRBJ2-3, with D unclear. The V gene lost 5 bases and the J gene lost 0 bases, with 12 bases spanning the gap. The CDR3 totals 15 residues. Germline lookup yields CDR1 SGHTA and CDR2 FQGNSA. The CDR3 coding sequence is TGTGCCAGCAGCCCCGGTGTTACGAGCACAGATACGCAGTATTTT. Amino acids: CASSPGVTSTDTQYF.

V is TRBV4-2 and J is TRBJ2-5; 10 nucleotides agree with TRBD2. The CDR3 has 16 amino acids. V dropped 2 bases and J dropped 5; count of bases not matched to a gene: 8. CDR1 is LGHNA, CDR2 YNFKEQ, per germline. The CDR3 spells CASSQPGLAFGETQYF. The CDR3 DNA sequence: TGTGCCAGCAGCCAACCGGGACTAGCGTTTGGGGAGACCCAGTACTTC.

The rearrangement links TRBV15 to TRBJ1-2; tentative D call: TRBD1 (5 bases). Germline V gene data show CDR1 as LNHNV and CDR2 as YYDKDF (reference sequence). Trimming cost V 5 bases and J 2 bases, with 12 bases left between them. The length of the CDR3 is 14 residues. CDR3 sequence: CATSPIDSNYGYTF. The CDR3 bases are TGTGCCACCAGCCCTATCGACAGCAACTATGGCTACACCTTC. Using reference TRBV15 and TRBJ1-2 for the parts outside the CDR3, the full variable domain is DAMVIQNPRYQVTQFGKPVTLSCSQTLNHNVMYWYQQKSSQAPKLLFHYYDKDFNNEADTPDNFQSRRPNTSFCFLDIRSPGLGDTAMYLCATSPIDSNYGYTFGSGTRLTVV.

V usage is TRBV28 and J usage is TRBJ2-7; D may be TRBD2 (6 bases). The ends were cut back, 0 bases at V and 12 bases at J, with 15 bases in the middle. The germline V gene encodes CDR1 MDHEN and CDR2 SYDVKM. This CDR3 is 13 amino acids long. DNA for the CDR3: TGTGCCAGCAGTTTATGGGGGGGACCTACCCCGTACTTC. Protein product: CASSLWGGPTPYF.

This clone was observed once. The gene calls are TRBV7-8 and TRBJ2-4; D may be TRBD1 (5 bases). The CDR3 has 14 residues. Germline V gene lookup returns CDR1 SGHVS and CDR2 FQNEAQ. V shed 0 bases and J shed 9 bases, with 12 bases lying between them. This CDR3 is CASSLAPGKAIQYF. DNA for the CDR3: TGTGCCAGCAGCTTAGCCCCAGGGAAAGCCATTCAGTACTTC.

The CDR3 DNA reads as TGTGCCAGCAGCTTGGAGGAGCCCACAGATACGCAGTATTTT. It codes for CASSLEEPTDTQYF. The chain joins TRBV5-6 to TRBJ2-3; D is unresolved. Germline CDR1 is SGHDT and CDR2 is YYEEEE. Trimming removed 0 bases from V and 2 bases from J, with 7 bases in between. The CDR3 runs 14 residues.

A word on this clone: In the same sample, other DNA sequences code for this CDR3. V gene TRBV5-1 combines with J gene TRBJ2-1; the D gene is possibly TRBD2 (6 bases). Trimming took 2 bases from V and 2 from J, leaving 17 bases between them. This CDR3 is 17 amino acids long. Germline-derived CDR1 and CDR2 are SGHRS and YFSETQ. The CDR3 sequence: CASSLGGRRGTYNEQFF. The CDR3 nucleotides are TGCGCCAGCAGCTTAGGAGGAAGACGCGGGACCTACAATGAGCAGTTCTTC. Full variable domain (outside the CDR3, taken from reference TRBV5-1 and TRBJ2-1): KAGVTQTPRYLIKTRGQQVTLSCSPISGHRSVSWYQQTPGQGLQFLFEYFSETQRNKGNFPGRFSGRQFSNSRSEMNVSTLELGDSALYLCASSLGGRRGTYNEQFFGPGTRLTVL.

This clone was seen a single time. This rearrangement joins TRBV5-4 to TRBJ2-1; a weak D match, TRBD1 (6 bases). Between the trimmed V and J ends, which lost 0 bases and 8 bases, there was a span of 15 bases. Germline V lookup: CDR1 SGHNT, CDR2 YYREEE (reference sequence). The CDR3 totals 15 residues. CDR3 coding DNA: TGTGCCAGCAGCTTGGTGGGGGCCCTATCCGATGAGCAGTTCTTC. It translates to CASSLVGALSDEQFF.

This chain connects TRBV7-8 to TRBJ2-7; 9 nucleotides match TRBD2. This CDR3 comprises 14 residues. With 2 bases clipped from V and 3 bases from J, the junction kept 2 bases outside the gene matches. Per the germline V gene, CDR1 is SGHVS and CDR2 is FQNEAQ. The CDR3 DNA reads TGTGCCAGCAGCTTACTAGCGGGGCACTACGAGCAGTACTTC. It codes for CASSLLAGHYEQYF.

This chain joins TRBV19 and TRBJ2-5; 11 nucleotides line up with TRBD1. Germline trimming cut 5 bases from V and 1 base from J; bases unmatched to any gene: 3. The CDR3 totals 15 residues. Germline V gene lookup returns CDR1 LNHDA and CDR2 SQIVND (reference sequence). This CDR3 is CASSWGQGGQETQYF. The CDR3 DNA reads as TGTGCCAGTAGTTGGGGACAGGGGGGCCAAGAGACCCAGTACTTC.

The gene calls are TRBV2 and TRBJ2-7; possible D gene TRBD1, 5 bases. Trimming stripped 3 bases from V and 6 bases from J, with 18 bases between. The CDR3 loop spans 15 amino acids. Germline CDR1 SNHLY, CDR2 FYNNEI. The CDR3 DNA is TGTGCCAGCAGTGACCCTGGGGCATCTCGGGTCGAGCAGTACTTC. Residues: CASSDPGASRVEQYF. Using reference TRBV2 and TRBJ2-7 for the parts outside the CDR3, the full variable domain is EPEVTQTPSHQVTQMGQEVILRCVPISNHLYFYWYRQILGQKVEFLVSFYNNEISEKSEIFDDQFSVERPDGSNFTLKIRSTKLEDSAMYFCASSDPGASRVEQYFGPGTRLTVT.

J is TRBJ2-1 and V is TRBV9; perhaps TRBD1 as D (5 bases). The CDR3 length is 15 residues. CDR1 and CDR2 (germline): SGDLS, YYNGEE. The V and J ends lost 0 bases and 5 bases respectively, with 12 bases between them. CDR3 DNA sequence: TGTGCCAGCAGCGTAGGGACACGTCCCCACAATGAGCAGTTCTTC. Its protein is CASSVGTRPHNEQFF. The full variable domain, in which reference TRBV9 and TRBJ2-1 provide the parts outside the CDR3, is DSGVTQTPKHLITATGQRVTLRCSPRSGDLSVYWYQQSLDQGLQFLIQYYNGEERAKGNILERFSAQQFPDLHSELNLSSLELGDSALYFCASSVGTRPHNEQFFGPGTRLTVL.

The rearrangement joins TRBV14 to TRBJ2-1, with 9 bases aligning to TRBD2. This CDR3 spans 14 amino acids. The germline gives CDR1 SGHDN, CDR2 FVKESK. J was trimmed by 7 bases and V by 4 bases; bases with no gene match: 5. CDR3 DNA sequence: TGTGCCAGCAGCCTTCAGCGGGAGGAGAATGAGCAGTTCTTC. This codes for CASSLQREENEQFF.

This chain's CDR3 is CASSQKKPGGASTDTQYF. The CDR3 nucleotides read TGTGCCAGCAGCCAAAAAAAGCCAGGGGGTGCTAGCACAGATACGCAGTATTTT. The rearrangement links TRBV4-2 to TRBJ2-3, with 7 positions matching TRBD1. V was pared by 2 bases and J by 0 bases, with 11 bases of the junction left unmatched. Germline V gives CDR1 LGHNA, CDR2 YNFKEQ. This CDR3 is 18 amino acids long.